This T cell receptor beta chain came from a study of cytomegalovirus exposure and HLA in healthy donors. The CDR3 covers 14 residues. Germline values: CDR1 LGHNA, CDR2 YNFKEQ. Trimming cost V 0 bases and J 1 base, with 7 bases left between them. The method was immunoSEQ multiplex PCR; TCRdb's version includes in-frame clones alone and lacks a portion of them. The sample lists 70,000 to 75,000 clones, 90% to 95% occurring once. These donors were members of the roughly 110-subject validation cohort, a group separate from the roughly 670-subject first cohort. Notes on this clone: Antigen unknown.

Study-level results: The study recorded some 160 TCR beta chains that were cytomegalovirus-associated. Clusters of TCRs from the first cohort tended to co-occur in the 130 or so validation repertoires (as a later analysis found).

The receptor was derived from a woman younger than 35 in good health and CMV-seropositive. Material: PBMCs. This rearrangement joins TRBV4-2 to TRBJ2-7; possible D gene TRBD1, 5 bases. The DNA for the CDR3 is TGTGCCAGCAGCCAAGAAAGGGGTTCCTACGAGCAGTACTTC. Protein product: CASSQERGSYEQYF.